A selection of T cell receptor beta chains follows, all from one sample in a study of blood T cell repertoires in COVID-19. Some clones are missing from TCRdb's copy, which holds only in-frame ones; the method was immunoSEQ multiplex PCR. The data contain 75,000 to 90,000 clones, 75% to 95% of them seen just once; the ten biggest clones take up under 2.5%. The sequencing sample was made of peripheral blood. These receptors were obtained from a woman in her fifties or sixties in a cohort sampled during active COVID-19. Both conserved end residues are trimmed from each CDR3. The order of the fields is CDR3 protein, V gene, CDR3 length.

CDR3: ATSSPPGQGAAEAF; V: TRBV15; length: 14
CDR3: ASSFQSIQGVGAF; V: TRBV7-9; length: 13
CDR3: ASSSRTGKDT; V: TRBV7-9; length: 10
CDR3: ASDRGSDTQY; V: TRBV27; length: 10
CDR3: ASSFTGQVTDTQY; V: TRBV18; length: 13
CDR3: ASSLVRSTDTQY; V: TRBV11-3; length: 12
CDR3: ASSFPGVTPRDYGYT; V: TRBV7-9; length: 15
CDR3: ASSSQGAYSNQPQH; V: TRBV28; length: 14
CDR3: ASSPGGQLSYEQY; V: TRBV3-1/TRBV3-2; length: 13
CDR3: ASSLWGGKLF; V: TRBV5-6; length: 10
CDR3: ATSEAGEAITDTQY; V: TRBV24-1; length: 14
CDR3: ASSLQATAQH; V: TRBV7-9; length: 10